This is a list of T cell receptor beta chains from one sample in a study of T-cell reconstitution after alpha-beta-depleted transplantation in children. Via MiXCR, TCRdb re-called the PCR reads, giving one row per CDR3 protein. The repertoire includes about 580,000 distinct CDR3 sequences, 27% of them detected once, and just over 35% sits in the top ten. The source was PBMCs, collected before TCRalphabeta/CD19-depleted stem cell transplant. Receptors were obtained from a boy in the first two years of life with Wiskott-Aldrich syndrome, due to receive a stem cell transplant. The CDR3 runs from the conserved cysteine through the conserved F or W. D genes are given only for firm matches. Part of the rows lack a size; the others show once, few, many or a class for expanded clones.

clone size: .; J gene: TRBJ2-2; V gene: TRBV20-1; D gene: .; CDR3 protein: CSARDIRGRWTGELFF; CDR3 DNA: TGCAGTGCTAGAGATATCCGGGGGCGCTGGACCGGGGAGCTGTTTTTT
clone size: .; J gene: TRBJ2-4; V gene: TRBV4-1; D gene: TRBD2; CDR3 protein: CASSLRTSGVKNIQYF; CDR3 DNA: TGCGCCAGCAGCCTGAGGACTAGCGGGGTAAAAAACATTCAGTACTTC
clone size: .; J gene: TRBJ2-4; V gene: TRBV28; D gene: .; CDR3 protein: CASMTSVEGVQYF; CDR3 DNA: TGTGCCAGCATGACCAGCGTCGAGGGGGTTCAGTACTTC
clone size: .; J gene: TRBJ2-1; V gene: TRBV5-1; D gene: .; CDR3 protein: CASSFEPGQGYNEQFF; CDR3 DNA: TGCGCCAGCAGCTTCGAACCGGGACAAGGCTACAATGAGCAGTTCTTC
clone size: .; J gene: TRBJ2-2; V gene: TRBV11-2; D gene: .; CDR3 protein: CASSSAGLGTGELFF; CDR3 DNA: TGTGCCAGCAGCTCCGCGGGACTGGGCACCGGGGAGCTGTTTTTT
clone size: few; J gene: TRBJ2-3; V gene: TRBV12-3/TRBV12-4; D gene: .; CDR3 protein: CASSFSNRKNTQYF; CDR3 DNA: TGTGCCAGCAGTTTCTCTAATCGGAAGAATACGCAGTATTTT
clone size: .; J gene: TRBJ2-3; V gene: TRBV5-1; D gene: TRBD2; CDR3 protein: CASSLDAGVSTDTQYF; CDR3 DNA: TGCGCCAGCAGCTTGGACGCGGGAGTGAGTACAGATACGCAGTATTTT
clone size: .; J gene: TRBJ2-3; V gene: TRBV12-3/TRBV12-4; D gene: .; CDR3 protein: CASSLQGSADTQYF; CDR3 DNA: TGTGCCAGCAGTCTCCAGGGTAGTGCAGATACGCAGTATTTT
clone size: few; J gene: TRBJ2-7; V gene: TRBV5-1; D gene: .; CDR3 protein: CASSSQGPYEQYF; CDR3 DNA: TGCGCCAGCAGCTCGCAGGGTCCCTACGAGCAGTACTTC
clone size: few; J gene: TRBJ1-2; V gene: TRBV20-1; D gene: .; CDR3 protein: CSARVGSNYGYTF; CDR3 DNA: TGCAGTGCTAGAGTGGGCTCTAACTATGGCTACACCTTC
clone size: .; J gene: TRBJ2-5; V gene: TRBV2; D gene: .; CDR3 protein: CASDIRSGYQETQYF; CDR3 DNA: TGTGCCAGCGATATCAGATCTGGGTACCAAGAGACCCAGTACTTC
clone size: few; J gene: TRBJ2-3; V gene: TRBV12-3/TRBV12-4; D gene: .; CDR3 protein: CASSVRGTDTQYF; CDR3 DNA: TGTGCCAGCAGTGTCCGTGGCACAGATACGCAGTATTTT
clone size: few; J gene: TRBJ2-4; V gene: TRBV5-1; D gene: TRBD2; CDR3 protein: CASSLRGGVSIQYF; CDR3 DNA: TGCGCCAGCAGCTTGCGGGGGGGTGTAAGCATTCAGTACTTC
clone size: .; J gene: TRBJ2-7; V gene: TRBV27; D gene: TRBD1; CDR3 protein: CASSLGGTGGSEQYF; CDR3 DNA: TGTGCCAGCAGTTTAGGCGGGACAGGGGGCAGCGAGCAGTACTTC
clone size: .; J gene: TRBJ1-4; V gene: TRBV7-9; D gene: TRBD1; CDR3 protein: CASSLVLQGAFGEKLFF; CDR3 DNA: TGTGCCAGCAGCTTAGTATTACAGGGGGCTTTCGGTGAAAAACTGTTTTTT
clone size: .; J gene: TRBJ1-2; V gene: TRBV11-2; D gene: TRBD1; CDR3 protein: CASSIGTARQYGYTF; CDR3 DNA: TGTGCCAGCAGCATAGGGACAGCGCGTCAGTATGGCTACACCTTC
clone size: .; J gene: TRBJ2-4; V gene: TRBV11-2; D gene: .; CDR3 protein: CASSLQRNIQYF; CDR3 DNA: TGTGCCAGCAGCTTACAGCGGAACATTCAGTACTTC
clone size: .; J gene: TRBJ2-5; V gene: TRBV29-1; D gene: TRBD1; CDR3 protein: CSGQTGAGETQYF; CDR3 DNA: TGCAGCGGACAGACAGGGGCGGGGGAGACCCAGTACTTC
clone size: few; J gene: TRBJ1-6; V gene: TRBV3-1; D gene: TRBD1; CDR3 protein: CASSQGQGDNSPLHF; CDR3 DNA: TGTGCCAGCAGCCAAGGCCAGGGGGATAATTCACCCCTCCACTTT
clone size: .; J gene: TRBJ1-5; V gene: TRBV6-2/TRBV6-3; D gene: .; CDR3 protein: CASSPGVGQPQHF; CDR3 DNA: TGTGCCAGCAGTCCAGGGGTGGGTCAGCCCCAGCATTTT
clone size: .; J gene: TRBJ2-7; V gene: TRBV12-3/TRBV12-4; D gene: TRBD2; CDR3 protein: CASRGSGTYEQYF; CDR3 DNA: TGTGCCAGCAGGGGTAGCGGGACCTACGAGCAGTACTTC
clone size: few; J gene: TRBJ2-7; V gene: TRBV18; D gene: TRBD2; CDR3 protein: CASSPLAGGPHEQYF; CDR3 DNA: TGTGCCAGCTCACCCCTAGCGGGAGGGCCTCACGAGCAGTACTTC